This T cell receptor beta chain comes out of a study of blood T cell repertoires in COVID-19. Background on the study: COVID-19 samples collected from the United States, Italy and Spain covered acute and convalescent phases.

The CDR3 is 13 residues long. Germline-derived CDR1 and CDR2 are SGHTA and FQGTGA. V lost 2 bases, J lost 7 bases, and 6 bases lay in between. Produced via immunoSEQ multiplex PCR; TCRdb's table is partial and in-frame only. This table has about 100,000 clones, roughly 85% appearing once. Sequencing was carried out using peripheral blood. The source of this sequence is a woman in her seventies with acute or convalescent COVID-19. The chain uses TRBV7-3 and TRBJ1-6; D uncertain. CDR3 protein: CASSLEANSPLHF. CDR3 bases: TGTGCCAGCAGCTTAGAAGCCAATTCACCCCTCCACTTT.